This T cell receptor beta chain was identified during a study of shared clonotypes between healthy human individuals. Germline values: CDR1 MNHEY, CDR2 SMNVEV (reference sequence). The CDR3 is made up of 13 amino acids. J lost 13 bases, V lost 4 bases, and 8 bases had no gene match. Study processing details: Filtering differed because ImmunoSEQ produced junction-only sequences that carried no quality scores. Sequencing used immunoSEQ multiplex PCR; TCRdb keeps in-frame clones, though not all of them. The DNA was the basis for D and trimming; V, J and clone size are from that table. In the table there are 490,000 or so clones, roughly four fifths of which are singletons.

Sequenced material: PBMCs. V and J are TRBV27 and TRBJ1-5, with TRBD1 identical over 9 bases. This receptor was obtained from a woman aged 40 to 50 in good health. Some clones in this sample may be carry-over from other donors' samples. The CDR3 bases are TGTGCCAGCAGTTGGGACAGGGAAGGGAATCAGCATTTT. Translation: CASSWDREGNQHF.